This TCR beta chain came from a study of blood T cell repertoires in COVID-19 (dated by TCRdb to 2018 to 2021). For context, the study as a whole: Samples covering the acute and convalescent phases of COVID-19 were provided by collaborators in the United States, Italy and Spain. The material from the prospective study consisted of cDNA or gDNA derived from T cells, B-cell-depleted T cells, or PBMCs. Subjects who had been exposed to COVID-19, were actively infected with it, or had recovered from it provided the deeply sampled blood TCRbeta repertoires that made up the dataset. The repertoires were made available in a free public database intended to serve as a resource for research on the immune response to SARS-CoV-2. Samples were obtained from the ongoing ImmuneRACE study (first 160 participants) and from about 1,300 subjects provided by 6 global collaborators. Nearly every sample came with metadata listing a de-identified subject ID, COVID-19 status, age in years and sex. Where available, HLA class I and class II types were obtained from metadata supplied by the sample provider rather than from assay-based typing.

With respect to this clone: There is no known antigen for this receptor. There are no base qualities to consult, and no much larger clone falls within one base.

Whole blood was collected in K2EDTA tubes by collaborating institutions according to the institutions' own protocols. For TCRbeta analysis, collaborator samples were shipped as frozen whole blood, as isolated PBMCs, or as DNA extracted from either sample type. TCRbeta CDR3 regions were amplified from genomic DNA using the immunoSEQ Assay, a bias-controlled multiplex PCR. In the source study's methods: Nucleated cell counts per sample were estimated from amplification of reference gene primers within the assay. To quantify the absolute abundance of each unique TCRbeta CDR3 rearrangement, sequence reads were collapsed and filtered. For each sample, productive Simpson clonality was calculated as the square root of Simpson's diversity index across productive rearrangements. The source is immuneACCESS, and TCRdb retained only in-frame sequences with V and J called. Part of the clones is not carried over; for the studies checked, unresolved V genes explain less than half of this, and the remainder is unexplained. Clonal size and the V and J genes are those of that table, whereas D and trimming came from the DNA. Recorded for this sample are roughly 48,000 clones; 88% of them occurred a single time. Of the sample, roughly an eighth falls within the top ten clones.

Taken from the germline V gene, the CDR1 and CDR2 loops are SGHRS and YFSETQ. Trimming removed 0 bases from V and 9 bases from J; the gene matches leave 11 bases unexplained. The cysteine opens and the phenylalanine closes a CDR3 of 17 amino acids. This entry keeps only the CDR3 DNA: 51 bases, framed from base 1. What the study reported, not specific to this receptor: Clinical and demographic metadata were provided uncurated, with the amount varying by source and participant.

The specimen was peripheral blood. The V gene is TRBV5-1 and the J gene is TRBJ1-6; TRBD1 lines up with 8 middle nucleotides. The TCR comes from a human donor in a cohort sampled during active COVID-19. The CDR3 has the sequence CASSLGALDRAGSPLHF. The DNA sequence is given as TGCGCCAGCAGCTTGGGGGCCCTGGACAGGGCTGGTTCACCCCTCCACTTT.